Listed here is a single T cell receptor (beta chain). Trimming shortened V by 1 base and J by 0 bases, and 19 bases separated the two germline ends. This CDR3 contains 18 residues. Looked up from germline, CDR1 is SGHDT and CDR2 is YYEEEE. These data originate in a study of blood T cell repertoires in COVID-19. Some clones are missing from TCRdb's copy, which holds only in-frame ones; the method was immunoSEQ multiplex PCR. The repertoire holds around 220,000 clones, 70% to 90% seen once, with approximately 2.2% in the top ten. The receptor's source is a woman in her forties who had recovered from COVID-19. The sequenced sample consisted of peripheral blood. The chain is built from TRBV5-6 and TRBJ1-1; weak D call: TRBD1 (5 bases). CDR3 protein: CASSLLNYRRGMNTEAFF. The CDR3 coding sequence is TGTGCCAGCAGCTTGCTCAATTACAGGCGTGGCATGAACACTGAAGCTTTCTTT.